This T cell receptor (beta chain) was retrieved from a study of blood T cell repertoires in COVID-19. At the level of the study: The United States, Italy and Spain were the sources of the acute and convalescent COVID-19 samples. T cells, B-cell-depleted T cells, or PBMCs supplied cDNA or gDNA.

Original methodology: Estimates of nucleated cell counts were drawn from the amplification of reference gene primers. Method: immunoSEQ multiplex PCR; TCRdb's copy keeps in-frame clones and lacks some. The V and J calls and clone size were taken over from that table, and D and trimming were inferred from the DNA. The data hold 100,000 to 150,000 clones, with roughly 69% observed a single time. The junction had 5 bases not matched to a gene; V was cut back by 7 bases and J by 0 bases. The germline CDR1 and CDR2 sequences are MNHNY and SVGAGI (reference sequence). CDR3 length equals 15 residues. V is TRBV6-6 and J is TRBJ2-2, with 7 bases aligning to TRBD2. The sample comprised peripheral blood. The sequence came from an older woman with acute or convalescent COVID-19. CDR3 region: CASIPSGANTGELFF. The DNA for the CDR3 is TGTGCCAGCATCCCAAGCGGGGCGAACACCGGGGAGCTGTTTTTT.